The present T cell receptor beta chain was sequenced within a study of beta chain features in type 1 diabetes. This clone was observed a few times. Expressed TCRB transcripts were sequenced because the entire RNA isolate underwent reverse transcription. The method was immunoSEQ multiplex PCR; TCRdb's version includes in-frame clones alone and lacks a portion of them. Seen here are 130,000 to 150,000 clones, about 44% observed once, and the top ten hold 0.35% to 0.45%. With 5 bases clipped from V and 2 bases from J, the junction kept 6 bases outside the gene matches. CDR1 is MNHEY, CDR2 SMNVEV, per germline (reference sequence). The CDR3 is 15 residues long. In total, each donor contributed a single heparinised blood draw that averaged about 110 mL. Post-sort purity exceeded 98% for all sorted populations.

The source material was Tregs from blood. The clonotype originates from a young man in good health. The V gene is TRBV27, the J gene TRBJ1-2, with 9 bases aligning to TRBD1. As DNA, the CDR3 is TGTGCCAGCAGTATCACAGGGGGCGCAAACTATGGCTACACCTTC. This codes for CASSITGGANYGYTF.